The T cell receptor beta chain under discussion was sequenced for a study of shared clonotypes between healthy human individuals. Study results and caveats: Clonotype sharing among the donors was expected to vary with sequencing depth.

As regards this clone: Its target is unknown.

The donor cohort consisted entirely of Caucasian adults residing in Nashville, Tennessee. Splitting of CD4+ cells produced CD45RA+ naive and CD45RA-negative memory subsets. Losses at the gene ends were 5 bases for V and 4 bases for J; bases not matched to a gene: 8. This CDR3 region has 15 residues. The germline V gene encodes CDR1 SGHVS and CDR2 FNYEAQ. The assay was immunoSEQ multiplex PCR, and TCRdb's table has in-frame clones only and misses some. The sample records around 750,000 clones, approximately 79% being singletons. This TCR was sampled from a woman between 25 and 40 years old in good health. Sequencing input: memory CD4+ T cells sorted from blood. Subset: CD45RA-negative fraction. The rearrangement uses TRBV7-6 and TRBJ1-1; 9 bases fit TRBD1. The CDR3 DNA is TGTGCCAGCAGCGCGCAGCTACAGGGGGCCACTGAAGCTTTCTTT. It specifies CASSAQLQGATEAFF.